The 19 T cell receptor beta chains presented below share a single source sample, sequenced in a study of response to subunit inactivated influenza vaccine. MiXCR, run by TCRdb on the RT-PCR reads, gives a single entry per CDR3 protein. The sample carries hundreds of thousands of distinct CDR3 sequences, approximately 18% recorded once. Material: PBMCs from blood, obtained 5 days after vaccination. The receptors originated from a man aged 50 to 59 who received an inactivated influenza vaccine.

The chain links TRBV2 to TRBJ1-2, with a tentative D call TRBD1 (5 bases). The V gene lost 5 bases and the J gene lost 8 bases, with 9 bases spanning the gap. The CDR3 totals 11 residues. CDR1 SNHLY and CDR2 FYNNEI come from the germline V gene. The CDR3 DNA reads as TGTGCCAGCAGTCCCGAGGGGGGCTACACCTTC. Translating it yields CASSPEGGYTF.

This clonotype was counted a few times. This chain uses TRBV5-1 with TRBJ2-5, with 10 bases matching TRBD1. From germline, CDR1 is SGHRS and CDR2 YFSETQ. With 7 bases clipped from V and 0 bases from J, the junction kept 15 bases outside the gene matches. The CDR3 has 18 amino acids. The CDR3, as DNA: TGCGCCAGCCGAGATCGACAGGGGGCCTCAGGATACCAAGAGACCCAGTACTTC. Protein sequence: CASRDRQGASGYQETQYF.

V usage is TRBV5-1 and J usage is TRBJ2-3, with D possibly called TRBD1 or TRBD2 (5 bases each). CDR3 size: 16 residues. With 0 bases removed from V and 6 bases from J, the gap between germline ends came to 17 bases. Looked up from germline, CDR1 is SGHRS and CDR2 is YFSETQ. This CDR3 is CASSLAGRPGGDTQYF. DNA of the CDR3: TGCGCCAGCAGCTTGGCCGGACGGCCTGGGGGTGATACGCAGTATTTT.

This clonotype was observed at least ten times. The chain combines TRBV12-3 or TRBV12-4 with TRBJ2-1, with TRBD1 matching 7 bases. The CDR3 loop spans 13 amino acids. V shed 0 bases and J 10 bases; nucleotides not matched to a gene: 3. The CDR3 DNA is TGTGCCAGCAGTTTAGCGATGGACAGGGAGCAGTTCTTC. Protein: CASSLAMDREQFF.

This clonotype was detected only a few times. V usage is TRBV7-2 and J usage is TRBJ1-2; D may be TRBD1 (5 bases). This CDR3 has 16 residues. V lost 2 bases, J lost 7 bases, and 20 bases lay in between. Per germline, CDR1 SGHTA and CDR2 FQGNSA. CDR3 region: CASSLTATGPGTGYTF. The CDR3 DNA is TGTGCCAGCAGCTTAACCGCCACGGGGCCAGGGACTGGCTACACCTTC.

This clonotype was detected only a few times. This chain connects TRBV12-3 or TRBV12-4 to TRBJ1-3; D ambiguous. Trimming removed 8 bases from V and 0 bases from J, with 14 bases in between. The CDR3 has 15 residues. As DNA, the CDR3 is TGTGCCAGCCGCTCCGGGATAGGCTCTGGAAACACCATATATTTT. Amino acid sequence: CASRSGIGSGNTIYF.

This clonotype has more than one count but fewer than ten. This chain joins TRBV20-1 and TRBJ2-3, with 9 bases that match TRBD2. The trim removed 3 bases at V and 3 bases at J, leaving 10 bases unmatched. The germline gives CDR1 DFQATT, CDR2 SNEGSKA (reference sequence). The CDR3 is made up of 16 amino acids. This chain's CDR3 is CSASGAGGRITDTQYF. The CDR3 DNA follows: TGCAGTGCTAGCGGGGCGGGGGGGCGGATTACAGATACGCAGTATTTT.

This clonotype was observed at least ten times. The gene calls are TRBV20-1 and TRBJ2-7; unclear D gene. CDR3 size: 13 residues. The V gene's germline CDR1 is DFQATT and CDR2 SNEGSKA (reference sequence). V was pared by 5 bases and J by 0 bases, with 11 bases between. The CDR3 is CSASPGVSYEQYF. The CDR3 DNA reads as TGCAGTGCTTCCCCTGGCGTCTCCTACGAGCAGTACTTC.

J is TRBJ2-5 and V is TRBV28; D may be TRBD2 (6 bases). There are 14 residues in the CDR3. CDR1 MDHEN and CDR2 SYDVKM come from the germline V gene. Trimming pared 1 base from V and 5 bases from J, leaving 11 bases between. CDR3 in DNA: TGTGCCAGCAGTTTATATCCAGGAGGGGAGACCCAGTACTTC. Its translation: CASSLYPGGETQYF.

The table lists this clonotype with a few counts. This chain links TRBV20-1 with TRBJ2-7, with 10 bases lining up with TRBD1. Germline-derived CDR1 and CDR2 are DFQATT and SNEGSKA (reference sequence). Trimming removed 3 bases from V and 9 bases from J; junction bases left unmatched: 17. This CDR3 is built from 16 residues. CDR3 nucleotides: TGCAGTGCTAGCGAAAACCCGGGACAGGGGCCTCGGGGGCAGTACTTC. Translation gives CSASENPGQGPRGQYF.

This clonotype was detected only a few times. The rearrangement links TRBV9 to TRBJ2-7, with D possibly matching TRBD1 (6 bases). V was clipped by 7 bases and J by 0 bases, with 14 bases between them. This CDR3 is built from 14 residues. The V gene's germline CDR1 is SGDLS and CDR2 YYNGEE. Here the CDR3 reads CASSPGDASYEQYF. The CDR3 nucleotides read TGTGCCAGCTCACCAGGGGACGCCTCCTACGAGCAGTACTTC. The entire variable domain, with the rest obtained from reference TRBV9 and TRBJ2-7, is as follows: DSGVTQTPKHLITATGQRVTLRCSPRSGDLSVYWYQQSLDQGLQFLIQYYNGEERAKGNILERFSAQQFPDLHSELNLSSLELGDSALYFCASSPGDASYEQYFGPGTRLTVT.

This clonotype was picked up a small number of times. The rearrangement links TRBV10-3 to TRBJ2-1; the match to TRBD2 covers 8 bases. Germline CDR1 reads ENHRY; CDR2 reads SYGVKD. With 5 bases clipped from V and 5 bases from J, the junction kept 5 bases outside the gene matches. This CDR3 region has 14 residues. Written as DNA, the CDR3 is TGTGCCATCAGTCAAGCGGGAGCAAACAATGAGCAGTTCTTC. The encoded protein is CAISQAGANNEQFF.

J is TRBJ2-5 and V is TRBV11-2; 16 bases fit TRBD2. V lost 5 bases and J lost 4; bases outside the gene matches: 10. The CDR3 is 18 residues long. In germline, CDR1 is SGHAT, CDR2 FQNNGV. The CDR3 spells CASSPVGLAGGPRETQYF. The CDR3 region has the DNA TGTGCCAGCAGCCCTGTGGGACTAGCGGGAGGGCCCCGAGAGACCCAGTACTTC.

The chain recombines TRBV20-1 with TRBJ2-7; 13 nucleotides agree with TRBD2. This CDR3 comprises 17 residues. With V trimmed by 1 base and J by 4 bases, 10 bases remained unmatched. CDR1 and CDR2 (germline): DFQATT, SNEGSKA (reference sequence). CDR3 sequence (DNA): TGCAGTGCTAGAGTGGGTCGGACTAGCGGGAGTTGGTACGAGCAGTACTTC. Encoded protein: CSARVGRTSGSWYEQYF.

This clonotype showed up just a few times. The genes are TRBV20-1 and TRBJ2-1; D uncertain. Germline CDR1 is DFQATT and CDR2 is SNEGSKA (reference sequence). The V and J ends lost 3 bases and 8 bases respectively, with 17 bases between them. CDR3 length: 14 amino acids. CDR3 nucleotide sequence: TGCAGTGCTAGCCCCCGCCGTGTTGGTGATGAGCAGTTCTTC. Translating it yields CSASPRRVGDEQFF.

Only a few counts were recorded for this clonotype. CDR3 DNA sequence: TGTGCCAGCAGTTCCGCCGCCCTTGGTAGCACTGAAGCTTTCTTT. Protein sequence: CASSSAALGSTEAFF. The chain uses TRBV12-3 or TRBV12-4 and TRBJ1-1; no clear D gene. Deletions cut 4 bases from V and 4 bases from J, with 16 bases between. The CDR3 is made up of 15 amino acids.

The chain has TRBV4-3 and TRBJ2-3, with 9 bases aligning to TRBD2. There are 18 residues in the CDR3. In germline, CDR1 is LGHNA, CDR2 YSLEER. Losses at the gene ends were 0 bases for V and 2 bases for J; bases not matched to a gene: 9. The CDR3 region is CASSQDPSGGLLTDTQYF. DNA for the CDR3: TGCGCCAGCAGCCAAGATCCGAGCGGGGGGCTACTCACAGATACGCAGTATTTT.

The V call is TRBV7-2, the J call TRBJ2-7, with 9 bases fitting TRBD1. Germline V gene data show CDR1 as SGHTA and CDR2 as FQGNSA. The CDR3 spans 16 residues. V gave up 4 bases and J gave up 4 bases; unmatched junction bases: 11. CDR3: CASSSSGTGIGYEQYF. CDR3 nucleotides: TGTGCCAGCAGCTCGTCCGGGACAGGGATAGGGTACGAGCAGTACTTC.

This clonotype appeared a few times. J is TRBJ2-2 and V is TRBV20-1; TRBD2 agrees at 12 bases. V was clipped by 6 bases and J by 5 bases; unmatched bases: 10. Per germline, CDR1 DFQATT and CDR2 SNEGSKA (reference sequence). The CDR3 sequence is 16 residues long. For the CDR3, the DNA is TGCAGTGCGGGTTCTAGCGGGAGGGCCTCAACCGGGGAGCTGTTTTTT. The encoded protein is CSAGSSGRASTGELFF.